This T cell receptor (beta chain) came from a study of cytomegalovirus exposure and HLA in healthy donors. Study-level points and caveats: Reported results showed that the classifier diagnosed cytomegalovirus status with high specificity and sensitivity.

The donors formed part of the approximately 120-subject validation cohort, distinct from the roughly 660-subject first cohort. A note on this clone: Its cognate antigen is unknown.

The germline V gene encodes CDR1 MDHEN and CDR2 SYDVKM. The length of the CDR3 is 14 residues. V was clipped by 6 bases and J by 4 bases, with 15 bases between them. Measured with immunoSEQ multiplex PCR; TCRdb has only the in-frame clones, and not every one. This table has over 250,000 clones, approximately 90% appearing once. Material for sequencing was PBMCs. The sequence derives from a woman in her thirties in good health and CMV-seropositive. This chain joins TRBV28 and TRBJ1-2, with no clear D. CDR3 in DNA: TGTGCCAGCAGCTCTCCCGCAGGCTCCTATGGCTACACCTTC. This gives the protein CASSSPAGSYGYTF.